Here is one T cell receptor beta chain with its context. The antigen is undetermined. About 30,000 T cell genomes, or roughly 200 ng DNA, went into the sorted-subset replicate PCRs. TCRdb's copy holds only in-frame clones and misses some; the assay was immunoSEQ multiplex PCR. The sample holds under 350,000 clones, around 90% seen once. The sample originates from a study of shared clonotypes between healthy human individuals. Whole-study results and caveats: Inspection by rarefaction showed sorted-subset sequencing to be incomplete despite large depth. What limited the represented genetic and exposure-history diversity was the small number of donors.

The junction had 14 bases not matched to a gene; V was cut back by 5 bases and J by 7 bases. The CDR3 has 18 residues. The germline V gene has CDR1 PRHDT and CDR2 FYEKMQ (reference sequence). The chain links TRBV13 to TRBJ1-6; TRBD1 matches at 10 bases. The specimen sequenced was memory CD8+ T cells sorted from blood. Subset defined: CD45RO+ cells pooled with CCR7-negative TemRA cells. The receptor was derived from a man between 18 and 35 years old in good health. The chain's CDR3 is CASSPWGLTGGANSPLHF. The CDR3 DNA is TGTGCCAGCAGCCCGTGGGGATTGACAGGGGGCGCGAATTCACCCCTCCACTTT. Variable domain in full (rest from reference TRBV13 and TRBJ1-6): AAGVIQSPRHLIKEKRETATLKCYPIPRHDTVYWYQQGPGQDPQFLISFYEKMQSDKGSIPDRFSAQQFSDYHSELNMSSLELGDSALYFCASSPWGLTGGANSPLHFGNGTRLTVT.